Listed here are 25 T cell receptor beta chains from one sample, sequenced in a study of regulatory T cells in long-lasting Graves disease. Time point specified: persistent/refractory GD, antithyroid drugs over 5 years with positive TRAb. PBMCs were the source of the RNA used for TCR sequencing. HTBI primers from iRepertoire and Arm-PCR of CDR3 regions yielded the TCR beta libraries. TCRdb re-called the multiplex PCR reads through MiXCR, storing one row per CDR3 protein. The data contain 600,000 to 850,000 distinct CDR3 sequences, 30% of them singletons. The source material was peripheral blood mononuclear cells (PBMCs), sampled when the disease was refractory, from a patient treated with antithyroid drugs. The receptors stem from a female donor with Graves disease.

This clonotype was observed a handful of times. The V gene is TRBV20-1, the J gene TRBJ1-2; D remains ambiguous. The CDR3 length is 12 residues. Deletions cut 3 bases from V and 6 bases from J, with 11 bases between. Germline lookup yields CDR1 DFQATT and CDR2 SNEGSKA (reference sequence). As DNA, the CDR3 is TGCAGTGCTAGGTGGGGAAACAATGGCTACACCTTC. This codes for CSARWGNNGYTF.

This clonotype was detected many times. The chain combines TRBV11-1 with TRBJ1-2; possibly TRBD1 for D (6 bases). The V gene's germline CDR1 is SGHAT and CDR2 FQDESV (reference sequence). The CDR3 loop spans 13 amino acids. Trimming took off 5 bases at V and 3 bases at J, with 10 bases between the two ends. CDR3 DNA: TGTGCCAGCAGCCAGGACAGCCACTATGGCTACACCTTC. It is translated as CASSQDSHYGYTF.

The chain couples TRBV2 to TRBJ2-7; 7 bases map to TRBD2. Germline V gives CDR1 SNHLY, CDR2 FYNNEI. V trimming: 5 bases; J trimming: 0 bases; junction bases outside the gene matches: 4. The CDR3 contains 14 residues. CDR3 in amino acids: CASSSGTTSYEQYF. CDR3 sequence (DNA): TGTGCCAGCAGTTCCGGGACTACCTCCTACGAGCAGTACTTC. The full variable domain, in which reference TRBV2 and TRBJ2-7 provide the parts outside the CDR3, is EPEVTQTPSHQVTQMGQEVILRCVPISNHLYFYWYRQILGQKVEFLVSFYNNEISEKSEIFDDQFSVERPDGSNFTLKIRSTKLEDSAMYFCASSSGTTSYEQYFGPGTRLTVT.

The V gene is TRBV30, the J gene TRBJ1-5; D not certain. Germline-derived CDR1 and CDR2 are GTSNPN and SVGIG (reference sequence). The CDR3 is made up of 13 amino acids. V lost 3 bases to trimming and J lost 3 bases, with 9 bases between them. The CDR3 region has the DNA TGTGCCTGGAGGGAAGGGCTCAATCAGCCCCAGCATTTT. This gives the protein CAWREGLNQPQHF.

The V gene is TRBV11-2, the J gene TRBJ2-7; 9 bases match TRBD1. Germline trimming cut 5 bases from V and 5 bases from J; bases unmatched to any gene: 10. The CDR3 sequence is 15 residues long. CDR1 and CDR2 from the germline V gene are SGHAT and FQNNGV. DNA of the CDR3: TGTGCCAGCAGCGGGCGACAGGGGGTTCCCCACGAGCAGTACTTC. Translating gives CASSGRQGVPHEQYF.

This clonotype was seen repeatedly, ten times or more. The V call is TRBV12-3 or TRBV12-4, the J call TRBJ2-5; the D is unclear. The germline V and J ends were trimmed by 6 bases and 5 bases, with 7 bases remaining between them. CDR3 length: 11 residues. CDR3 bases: TGTGCCAGCAGCTTGCGTGAGACCCAGTACTTC. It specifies CASSLRETQYF.

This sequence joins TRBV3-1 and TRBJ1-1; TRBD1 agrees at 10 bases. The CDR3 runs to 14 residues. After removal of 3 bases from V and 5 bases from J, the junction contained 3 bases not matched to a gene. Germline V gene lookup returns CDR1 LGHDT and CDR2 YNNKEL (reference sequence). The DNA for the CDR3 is TGTGCCAGCAGCCATGGGACAGGGGAAACTGAAGCTTTCTTT. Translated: CASSHGTGETEAFF.

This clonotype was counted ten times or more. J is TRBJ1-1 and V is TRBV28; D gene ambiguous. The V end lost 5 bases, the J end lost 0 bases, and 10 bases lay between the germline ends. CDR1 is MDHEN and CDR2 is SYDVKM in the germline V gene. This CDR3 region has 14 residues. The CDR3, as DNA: TGTGCCAGCAGTGGACCTCAGGTGAACACTGAAGCTTTCTTT. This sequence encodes CASSGPQVNTEAFF.

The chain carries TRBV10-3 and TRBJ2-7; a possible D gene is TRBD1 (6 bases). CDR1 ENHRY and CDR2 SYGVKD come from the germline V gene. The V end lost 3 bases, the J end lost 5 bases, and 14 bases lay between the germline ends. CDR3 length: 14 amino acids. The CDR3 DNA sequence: TGTGCCATCAGTGAAAGGGCAGGGGATGACGAGCAGTACTTC. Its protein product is CAISERAGDDEQYF.

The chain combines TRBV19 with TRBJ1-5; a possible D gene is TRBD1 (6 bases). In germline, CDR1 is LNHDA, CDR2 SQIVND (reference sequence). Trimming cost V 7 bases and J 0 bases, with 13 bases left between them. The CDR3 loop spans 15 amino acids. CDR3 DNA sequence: TGTGCCAGTACAGGACAGATCTATAGCAATCAGCCCCAGCATTTT. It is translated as CASTGQIYSNQPQHF.

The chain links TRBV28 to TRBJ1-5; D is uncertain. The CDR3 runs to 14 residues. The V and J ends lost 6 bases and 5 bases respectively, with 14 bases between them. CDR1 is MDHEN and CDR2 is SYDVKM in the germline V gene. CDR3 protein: CASRTQRPHQPQHF. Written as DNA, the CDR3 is TGTGCCAGCAGGACACAGAGACCTCATCAGCCCCAGCATTTT. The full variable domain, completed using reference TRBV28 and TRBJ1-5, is DVKVTQSSRYLVKRTGEKVFLECVQDMDHENMFWYRQDPGLGLRLIYFSYDVKMKEKGDIPEGYSVSREKKERFSLILESASTNQTSMYLCASRTQRPHQPQHFGDGTRLSIL.

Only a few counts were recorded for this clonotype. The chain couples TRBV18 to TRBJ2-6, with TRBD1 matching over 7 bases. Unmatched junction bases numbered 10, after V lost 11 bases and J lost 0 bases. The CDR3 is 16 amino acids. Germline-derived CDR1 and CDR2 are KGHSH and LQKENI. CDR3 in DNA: TGTGCCGCGAAGACAGGGCGCACCTCTGGGGCCAACGTCCTGACTTTC. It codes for CAAKTGRTSGANVLTF.

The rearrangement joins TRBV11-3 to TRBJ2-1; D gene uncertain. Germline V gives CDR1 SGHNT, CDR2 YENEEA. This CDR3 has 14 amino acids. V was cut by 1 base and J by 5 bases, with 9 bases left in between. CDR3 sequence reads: CASSLGQADNEQFF. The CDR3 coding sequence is TGTGCCAGCAGCTTAGGTCAGGCCGACAATGAGCAGTTCTTC.

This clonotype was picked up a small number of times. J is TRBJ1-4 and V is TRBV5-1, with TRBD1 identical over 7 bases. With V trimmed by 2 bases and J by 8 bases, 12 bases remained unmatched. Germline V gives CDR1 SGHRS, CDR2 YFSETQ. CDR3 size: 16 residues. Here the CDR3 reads CASSFGLGTDREKLFF. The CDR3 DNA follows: TGCGCCAGCAGCTTTGGCCTTGGGACAGATAGGGAAAAACTGTTTTTT. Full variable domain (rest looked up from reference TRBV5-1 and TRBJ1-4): KAGVTQTPRYLIKTRGQQVTLSCSPISGHRSVSWYQQTPGQGLQFLFEYFSETQRNKGNFPGRFSGRQFSNSRSEMNVSTLELGDSALYLCASSFGLGTDREKLFFGSGTQLSVL.

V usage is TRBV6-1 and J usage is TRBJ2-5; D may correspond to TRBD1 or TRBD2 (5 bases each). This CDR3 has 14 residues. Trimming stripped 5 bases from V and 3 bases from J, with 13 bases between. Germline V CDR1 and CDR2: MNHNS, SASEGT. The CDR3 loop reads CASSLAGWKETQYF. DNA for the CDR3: TGTGCCAGCAGTCTAGCAGGGTGGAAAGAGACCCAGTACTTC.

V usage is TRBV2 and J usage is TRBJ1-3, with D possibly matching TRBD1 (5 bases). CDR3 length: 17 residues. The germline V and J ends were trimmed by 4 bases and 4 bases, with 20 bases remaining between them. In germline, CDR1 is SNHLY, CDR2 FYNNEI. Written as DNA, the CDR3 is TGTGCCAGCAGTGGGGGGGAGACCACAAAAGGCGGAAACACCATATATTTT. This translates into CASSGGETTKGGNTIYF.

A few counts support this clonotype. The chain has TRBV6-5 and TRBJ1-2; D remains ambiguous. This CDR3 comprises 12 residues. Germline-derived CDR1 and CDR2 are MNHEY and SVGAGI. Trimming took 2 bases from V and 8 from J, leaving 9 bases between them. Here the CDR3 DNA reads TGTGCCAGCAGTTACGGCATGGAAGGCTACACCTTC. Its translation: CASSYGMEGYTF.

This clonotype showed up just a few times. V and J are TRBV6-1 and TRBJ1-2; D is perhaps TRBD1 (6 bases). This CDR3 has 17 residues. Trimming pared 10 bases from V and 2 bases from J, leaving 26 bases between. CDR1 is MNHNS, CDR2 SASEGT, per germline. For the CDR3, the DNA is TGTGCCAACATACCGACAAATAACAGGGCATCGAACTATGGCTACACCTTC. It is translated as CANIPTNNRASNYGYTF.

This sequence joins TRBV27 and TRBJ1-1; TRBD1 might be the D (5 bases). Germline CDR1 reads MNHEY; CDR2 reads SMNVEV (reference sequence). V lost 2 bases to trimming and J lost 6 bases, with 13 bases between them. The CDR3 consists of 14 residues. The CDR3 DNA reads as TGTGCCAGCAGTTTACTACAACGAGGGGCTGAAGCTTTCTTT. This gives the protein CASSLLQRGAEAFF.

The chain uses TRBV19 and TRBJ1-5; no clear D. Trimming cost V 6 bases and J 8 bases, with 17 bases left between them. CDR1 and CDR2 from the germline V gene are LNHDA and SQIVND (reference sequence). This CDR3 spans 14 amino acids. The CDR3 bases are TGTGCCAGTAGCCGAGTGGACCCTGGGGAGCCCCAGCATTTT. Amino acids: CASSRVDPGEPQHF.

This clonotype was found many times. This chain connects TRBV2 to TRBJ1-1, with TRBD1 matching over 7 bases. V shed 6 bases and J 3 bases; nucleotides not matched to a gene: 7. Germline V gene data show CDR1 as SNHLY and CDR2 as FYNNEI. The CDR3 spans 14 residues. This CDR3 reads CASRGQGGYTEAFF. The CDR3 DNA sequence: TGTGCCAGCAGGGGTCAGGGGGGGTACACTGAAGCTTTCTTT.

The CDR3 DNA reads TGTGCCAGCAGTTTTGATATTTCTGGAAACACCATATATTTT. Its protein is CASSFDISGNTIYF. J is TRBJ1-3 and V is TRBV28, with no clear D. Deletions cut 3 bases from V and 1 base from J, with 7 bases between. The germline CDR1 and CDR2 sequences are MDHEN and SYDVKM. The CDR3 is 14 amino acids.

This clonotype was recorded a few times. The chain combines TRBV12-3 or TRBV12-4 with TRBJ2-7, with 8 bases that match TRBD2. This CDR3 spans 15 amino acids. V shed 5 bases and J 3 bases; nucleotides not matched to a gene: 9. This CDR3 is CASSPGGAANYEQYF. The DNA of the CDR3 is TGTGCCAGCAGTCCCGGGGGGGCCGCAAACTACGAGCAGTACTTC.

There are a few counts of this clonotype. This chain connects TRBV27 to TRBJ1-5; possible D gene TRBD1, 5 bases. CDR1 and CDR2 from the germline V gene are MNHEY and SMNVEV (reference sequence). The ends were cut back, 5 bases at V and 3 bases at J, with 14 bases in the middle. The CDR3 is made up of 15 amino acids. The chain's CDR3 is CASSINRLFNQPQHF. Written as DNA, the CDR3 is TGTGCCAGCAGTATAAACAGGCTATTCAATCAGCCCCAGCATTTT.

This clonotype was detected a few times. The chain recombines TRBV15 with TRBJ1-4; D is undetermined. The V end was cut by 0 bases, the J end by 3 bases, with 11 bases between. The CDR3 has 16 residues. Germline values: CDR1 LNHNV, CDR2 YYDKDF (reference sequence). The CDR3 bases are TGTGCCACCAGCAGAGATTCAGAGGGAGCTAATGAAAAACTGTTTTTT. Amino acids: CATSRDSEGANEKLFF.